This T cell receptor (beta chain) is drawn from a study of response to subunit inactivated influenza vaccine. General observations from the study: Authors proposed each seasonal influenza vaccination draws in few new T cells.

V was clipped by 2 bases and J by 4 bases, with 3 bases between them. There are 12 residues in the CDR3. Germline CDR1 and CDR2: DFQATT and SNEGSKA (reference sequence). The table lists this clonotype with a few counts. What it recognizes is unknown. TCRdb passed the RT-PCR reads through MiXCR, listing each CDR3 protein once. This table holds 550,000 to 800,000 distinct CDR3 sequences, approximately 14% found once. This receptor was obtained from a man in his fifties who received an inactivated influenza vaccine. The chain employs TRBV20-1 and TRBJ2-6, with unresolved D. The specimen comprised PBMCs from blood, sampled around two weeks before vaccination. CDR3 loop: CSARRGANVLTF. The CDR3 coding sequence is TGCAGTGCTAGACGCGGGGCCAACGTCCTGACTTTC.